The clone carrying this TCR beta chain was observed many times. What it binds is unknown. CDR3-region Arm-PCR and iRepertoire HTBI primers produced the TCR beta libraries. From the multiplex PCR reads, TCRdb called clonotypes with MiXCR, one entry per CDR3 protein. Of more than 650,000 distinct CDR3 sequences listed, 25% to 35% are singletons. Sample time point: persistent/refractory GD, antithyroid drugs over 5 years with positive TRAb. The TCR library was prepared using RNA isolated from PBMCs. The authors drew patients from an endocrinology department in Xi'an, China. The sample originates from a study of regulatory T cells in long-lasting Graves disease. As for the study in general: With positive TSH receptor antibodies and over 5 years of antithyroid drugs, Graves' disease was considered persistent.

Findings of the study overall: Lower TCR diversity characterized persistent Graves' patients relative to newly diagnosed patients. Peripheral blood, not thyroid tissue, was the sole material studied.

V gave up 4 bases and J gave up 8 bases, with 14 bases separating them. CDR3 length: 13 amino acids. The germline V gene encodes CDR1 DFQATT and CDR2 SNEGSKA (reference sequence). The sample in question was peripheral blood mononuclear cells (PBMCs), obtained when the disease was refractory, from a patient treated with antithyroid drugs. The clonotype originates from a female donor with Graves disease. The genes are TRBV20-1 and TRBJ1-4; weak D call: TRBD1 (6 bases). The DNA of the CDR3 is TGCAGTGCTACAGGGGAGCGGGAGGAAAAACTGTTTTTT. Its translation: CSATGEREEKLFF.